A selection of T cell receptor beta chains follows, all from one sample in a study of shared T cell receptors in the human thymus. Generated by immunoSEQ multiplex PCR, the TCRdb table keeps only in-frame clones and is missing some. The sample has about 660,000 clones; roughly 88% are singletons. The same data also contributed to another study, on human thymus T cells.

Sequences were obtained from thymocytes. These receptors were obtained from a boy in the first two years of life with a congenital heart defect. CDR3s include the opening cysteine and the closing phenylalanine or tryptophan.

CDR3 protein: CSSAPNQRGTQYF
J gene: TRBJ2-5
V gene: TRBV29-1

CDR3 protein: CASSSEGEQYF
J gene: TRBJ2-7
V gene: TRBV5-6

CDR3 protein: CASSLGGNYEQYF
J gene: TRBJ2-7
V gene: TRBV7-6

CDR3 protein: CASSLTTGGHTEAFF
J gene: TRBJ1-1
V gene: TRBV5-1

CDR3 protein: CASRPDWNTGELFF
J gene: TRBJ2-2
V gene: TRBV7-7

CDR3 protein: CASREGQGPSYEQYF
J gene: TRBJ2-7
V gene: TRBV6-1

CDR3 protein: CASSSRRTGGRNTEAFF
J gene: TRBJ1-1
V gene: TRBV19

CDR3 protein: CASSQDPFLQDSGANVLTF
J gene: TRBJ2-6
V gene: TRBV4-3

CDR3 protein: CASSGRTETEAFF
J gene: TRBJ1-1
V gene: TRBV30

CDR3 protein: CSVGAGWREQYF
J gene: TRBJ2-7
V gene: TRBV29-1

CDR3 protein: CSAHRGSTYNEQFF
J gene: TRBJ2-1
V gene: TRBV29-1

CDR3 protein: CASRGAGGHYEQYF
J gene: TRBJ2-7
V gene: TRBV6-5

CDR3 protein: CASSKRENEQYF
J gene: TRBJ2-7
V gene: TRBV9

CDR3 protein: CASSFGQAYNEQFF
J gene: TRBJ2-1
V gene: TRBV27

CDR3 protein: CASSVTTQGTGELFF
J gene: TRBJ2-2
V gene: TRBV6-1

CDR3 protein: CASTLGQGATEQYF
J gene: TRBJ2-7
V gene: TRBV5-4

CDR3 protein: CASSQDPGGPNQPQHF
J gene: TRBJ1-5
V gene: TRBV4-3

CDR3 protein: CASSLEGIETSGSVTGELFF
J gene: TRBJ2-2
V gene: TRBV5-1

CDR3 protein: CSVGPSGAGETQYF
J gene: TRBJ2-5
V gene: TRBV29-1

CDR3 protein: CASSPAGNTEAFF
J gene: TRBJ1-1
V gene: TRBV7-9

CDR3 protein: CAWNAGAGGHEKLFF
J gene: TRBJ1-4
V gene: TRBV30

CDR3 protein: CASSFLDKAVSETQYF
J gene: TRBJ2-5
V gene: TRBV5-1

CDR3 protein: CASSLESTGWNYGYTF
J gene: TRBJ1-2
V gene: TRBV5-1

CDR3 protein: CASSSTWTGGILNYGYTF
J gene: TRBJ1-2
V gene: TRBV7-2

CDR3 protein: CASSVRTSGKEQFF
J gene: TRBJ2-1
V gene: TRBV2

CDR3 protein: CASSEGRSTDTQYF
J gene: TRBJ2-3
V gene: TRBV6-1

CDR3 protein: CASSGPGSTETYEQYF
J gene: TRBJ2-7
V gene: TRBV2

CDR3 protein: CASRRTISGEQYF
J gene: TRBJ2-7
V gene: TRBV27

CDR3 protein: CASSTLPGGGGDQPQHF
J gene: TRBJ1-5
V gene: TRBV21-1

CDR3 protein: CASSGQTGGPKPQHF
J gene: TRBJ1-5
V gene: TRBV19

CDR3 protein: CASSYRDRNTGELFF
J gene: TRBJ2-2
V gene: TRBV7-2